Listed below are T cell receptor beta chains from one sample, sequenced in a study of beta chain features in type 1 diabetes. Assay used: immunoSEQ multiplex PCR; TCRdb lists only in-frame clones, some missing. The sample has over 150,000 clones, around 7.9% seen once; the top ten hold 0.5%. Material: central memory CD4+ T cells from blood. The receptors derive from a man aged 18 to 30 with type 1 diabetes. Both conserved end residues are part of each CDR3. A D gene is named only where the DNA matches it firmly. Clone size, where shown, is once, few, many, or a class for clones that have expanded.

size	V	J	D	DNA	CDR3
.	TRBV5-8	TRBJ2-1	TRBD2	TGTGCCAGCAGCCTGCGGGGGGGAAGATACAATGAGCAGTTCTTC	CASSLRGGRYNEQFF
many	TRBV27	TRBJ1-1	TRBD1	TGTGCCAGCACCCTCAGGGGGACAGGGCGAGCTTTCTTT	CASTLRGTGRAFF
few	TRBV4-3	TRBJ2-2	.	TGCGCCAGCAGCCAAGAGGAGGCCGGGGAGCTGTTTTTT	CASSQEEAGELFF
.	TRBV6-5	TRBJ1-2	.	TGTGCCAGCAGTCCGGTCGACAGGATATATGGCTACACCTTC	CASSPVDRIYGYTF
.	TRBV5-1	TRBJ2-1	TRBD1	TGCGCCAGCAGCTTAAGTCTCAGGACAGGGGTTTACAATGAGCAGTTCTTC	CASSLSLRTGVYNEQFF
few	TRBV13	TRBJ2-7	.	TGTGCCAGCAGCTTTAGGAGCTCCTACGAGCAGTACTTC	CASSFRSSYEQYF
.	TRBV5-1	TRBJ2-2	TRBD2	TGCGCCAGCAGCCCGGGGACTAGCGGGAAGGTCGGGGAGCTGTTTTTT	CASSPGTSGKVGELFF
few	TRBV2	TRBJ1-2	.	TGTGCCAGCAGGGCACAGTTCTATGGCTACACCTTC	CASRAQFYGYTF
few	TRBV29-1	TRBJ2-6	.	TGCAGCGTCGCTGGGGCCAACGTCCTGACTTTC	CSVAGANVLTF
few	TRBV7-2	TRBJ2-7	.	TGTGCCAGCAGCCCAGACTCAGGGGGGCTTAGGGAGCAGTACTTC	CASSPDSGGLREQYF
.	TRBV13	TRBJ1-5	TRBD1	TGTGCCAGCAGCTTACGTTCAGGGGGTGGCAATCAGCCCCAGCATTTT	CASSLRSGGGNQPQHF
few	TRBV5-6	TRBJ2-7	.	TGTGCCAGCAGCCACGACTGGTCCTACGAGCAGTACTTC	CASSHDWSYEQYF
few	TRBV30	TRBJ2-6	.	TGTGCCTGGAGTTTCTCCGGCTCTGGGGCCAACGTCCTGACTTTC	CAWSFSGSGANVLTF
few	TRBV11-2	TRBJ2-5	TRBD2	TGTGCCAGCAGCTTAGTCAGCGGGAGGGCGACCCAGTACTTC	CASSLVSGRATQYF
.	TRBV4-2	TRBJ2-1	TRBD2	TGTGCCAGCAGCCAAGATGGTCTAGCGGGGTACAATGAGCAGTTCTTC	CASSQDGLAGYNEQFF
.	TRBV6-1	TRBJ1-2	TRBD1	TGTGCCAGCAGTTCTCAGGGGGCAAGCTATGGCTACACCTTC	CASSSQGASYGYTF
.	TRBV28	TRBJ2-2	.	TGTGCCAGCAGTCCCAGCACCGGGGAGCTGTTTTTT	CASSPSTGELFF
.	TRBV6-5	TRBJ1-1	.	TGTGCCAGCAGGCAAGAAAATAGAGCTTTCTTT	CASRQENRAFF
.	TRBV9	TRBJ2-7	TRBD2	TGTGCCAGCAGCGGCGGGGGATTAGCCGAGCAGTACTTC	CASSGGGLAEQYF
few	TRBV7-2	TRBJ2-1	TRBD1	TGTGCCAGCAGCTCGGGACAGGCGAACAATGAGCAGTTCTTC	CASSSGQANNEQFF
.	TRBV28	TRBJ2-4	TRBD1	TGTGCCAGCACCCCCCGGGACAGGGTAGACATTCAGTACTTC	CASTPRDRVDIQYF
.	TRBV7-2	TRBJ1-5	.	TGTGCCAGCAGCGACAGTTATCAGCCCCAGCATTTT	CASSDSYQPQHF
.	TRBV7-2	TRBJ2-1	TRBD1	TGTGCCAGCAGCCTCCAAGGGACAGGGGGCTATAATGAGCAGTTCTTC	CASSLQGTGGYNEQFF
few	TRBV5-1	TRBJ1-1	.	TGCGCCAGCAGCTTGAGCAGGGGCACTGAAGCTTTCTTT	CASSLSRGTEAFF
.	TRBV7-9	TRBJ2-7	TRBD2	TGTGCCAGCAGCTTAGCCGCTAGCGGTGGCGAGCAGTACTTC	CASSLAASGGEQYF
few	TRBV30	TRBJ1-2	TRBD1	TGTGCCTGGAGACCACAGGGGGTTGATGGCTACACCTTC	CAWRPQGVDGYTF